These 23 T cell receptor beta chains came from one sample sequenced in a study of shared T cell receptors in the human thymus. TCRdb's copy holds only in-frame clones and misses some; the assay was immunoSEQ multiplex PCR. The data hold roughly 550,000 clones, with approximately 80% observed a single time. These same data were also listed under a study on human thymus T cells.

Sequencing used thymocytes. These receptors came from a boy under two years old with a congenital heart defect.

A remark on this clone: Other DNA sequences of this sample code for an identical CDR3. This rearrangement joins TRBV19 to TRBJ1-1; maybe TRBD1 (6 bases). This CDR3 region has 13 residues. Looked up from germline, CDR1 is LNHDA and CDR2 is SQIVND (reference sequence). The V and J ends lost 4 bases and 11 bases respectively, with 17 bases between them. The CDR3 reads CASSNRTVPWAFF. CDR3 DNA sequence: TGTGCCAGTAGTAACCGGACAGTCCCTTGGGCTTTCTTT.

V is TRBV4-2 and J is TRBJ2-1, with D uncertain. This CDR3 comprises 13 residues. Germline CDR1 reads LGHNA; CDR2 reads YNFKEQ. V lost 1 base and J lost 3, with 4 bases in between. The CDR3 sequence: CASSQAHYNEQFF. The CDR3, as DNA: TGTGCCAGCAGCCAAGCCCACTACAATGAGCAGTTCTTC.

In its sample, this clone was seen once. The V and J genes are TRBV6-1 and TRBJ2-1; the D gene is possibly TRBD2 (6 bases). The V end was cut by 3 bases, the J end by 1 base, with 13 bases between. The CDR3 sequence is 16 residues long. Germline V CDR1 and CDR2: MNHNS, SASEGT. In DNA form, the CDR3 reads TGTGCCAGCAGTGACCCCAAGGCGGGATCCTACAATGAGCAGTTCTTC. This encodes CASSDPKAGSYNEQFF.

This clone was detected only once. The chain couples TRBV16 to TRBJ2-7; 9 bases are a match to TRBD1. CDR3 length: 13 residues. Germline values: CDR1 KGHSY, CDR2 FQNENV. The junction had 2 bases not matched to a gene; V was cut back by 5 bases and J by 3 bases. This chain's CDR3 is CASSSGQGYEQYF. In DNA, the CDR3 is TGTGCCAGCAGCTCGGGACAGGGCTACGAGCAGTACTTC.

The V gene is TRBV20-1, the J gene TRBJ2-5; D is undetermined. Germline CDR1 DFQATT, CDR2 SNEGSKA (reference sequence). This CDR3 comprises 10 residues. Trimming left V 5 bases short and J 9 bases short, with 10 bases between. The DNA of the CDR3 is TGCAGTGCTTCCCTAGGCGCCCAGTACTTC. Protein sequence: CSASLGAQYF.

The chain combines TRBV2 with TRBJ2-5; 8 positions match TRBD2. J was trimmed by 4 bases and V by 5 bases; bases with no gene match: 9. The germline V gene encodes CDR1 SNHLY and CDR2 FYNNEI. This CDR3 comprises 15 residues. In DNA, the CDR3 is TGTGCCAGCAGTCCCCGGGGGGGAGGGGGAGAGACCCAGTACTTC. This translates into CASSPRGGGGETQYF.

This clone was observed a few times. The rearrangement links TRBV6-1 to TRBJ2-7; 8 nucleotides match TRBD1. Per the germline V gene, CDR1 is MNHNS and CDR2 is SASEGT. Germline trimming cut 4 bases from V and 4 bases from J; bases unmatched to any gene: 9. The CDR3 runs 15 residues. CDR3 sequence: CASSGRQGTGYEQYF. CDR3 in DNA: TGTGCCAGCAGTGGCCGACAGGGGACAGGATACGAGCAGTACTTC.

The chain joins TRBV25-1 to TRBJ2-1; a possible D gene is TRBD2 (5 bases). Germline assignment: CDR1 MGHDK and CDR2 SYGVNS. The CDR3 runs 16 residues. V lost 0 bases and J 9 bases, leaving 18 bases between the germline ends. The CDR3 reads CASSEYRGRGPGEQFF. The DNA for the CDR3 is TGTGCCAGCAGTGAATACCGAGGGCGCGGGCCGGGTGAGCAGTTCTTC.

This sequence joins TRBV6-4 and TRBJ2-3; D may be TRBD1 (5 bases). Germline V gene sequence: CDR1 MRHNA, CDR2 SNTAGT. The CDR3 spans 14 residues. V lost 10 bases and J 2 bases, leaving 16 bases between the germline ends. The CDR3 sequence is CAIPGQPFTDTQYF. CDR3 sequence (DNA): TGTGCCATCCCAGGGCAGCCCTTCACAGATACGCAGTATTTT.

V is TRBV5-6 and J is TRBJ1-3; D is ambiguous. This CDR3 comprises 15 residues. The V gene lost 4 bases and the J gene lost 0 bases, with 11 bases spanning the gap. CDR1 and CDR2 (germline): SGHDT, YYEEEE. The CDR3: CASSRSKNSGNTIYF. DNA of the CDR3: TGTGCCAGCAGCCGTAGTAAGAACTCTGGAAACACCATATATTTT.

This clone showed up just once. This CDR3 is missing its conserved last phenylalanine or tryptophan, likely due to a read error. It is unclear where the CDR3 begins or ends on the DNA, so no DNA is shown, and the CDR3 is as TCRdb lists it. J is TRBJ2-3 and V is TRBV6-1; the D call of TRBD2 is as the table states it, not checked on the DNA. The CDR3 is 12 residues long, ends included. Germline V lookup: CDR1 MNHNS, CDR2 SASEGT. CDR3 in amino acids: CASRSGGRGMLV.

The rearrangement uses TRBV6-4 and TRBJ2-3, with D unresolved. Germline V gene lookup returns CDR1 MRHNA and CDR2 SNTAGT. Trimming cost V 10 bases and J 1 base, with 18 bases left between them. This CDR3 has 15 amino acids. The CDR3 reads CAIATLPSCTDTQYF. The CDR3 nucleotides are TGTGCCATCGCGACACTGCCCTCTTGCACAGATACGCAGTATTTT.

The V gene is TRBV9, the J gene TRBJ1-3, with D uncertain. The CDR3 totals 14 residues. Trimming took off 3 bases at V and 0 bases at J, with 7 bases between the two ends. CDR1 and CDR2 (germline): SGDLS, YYNGEE. CDR3 amino acids: CASSDPSSGNTIYF. CDR3 DNA sequence: TGTGCCAGCAGCGACCCGAGCTCTGGAAACACCATATATTTT.

V usage is TRBV5-1 and J usage is TRBJ2-7; TRBD2 is a possible D gene (6 bases). V was trimmed by 0 bases and J by 4 bases, leaving 14 bases between them. CDR1 and CDR2 from the germline V gene are SGHRS and YFSETQ. CDR3 length: 15 residues. The CDR3 sequence is CASSLVASVPYEQYF. The CDR3 DNA reads TGCGCCAGCAGCTTGGTGGCTAGCGTCCCATACGAGCAGTACTTC.

The CDR3 DNA reads TGTGCCAGCAGCCCAGGACAGCAGCTCGGCGAGCAGTACTTC. Translating gives CASSPGQQLGEQYF. The V call is TRBV5-5, the J call TRBJ2-7; TRBD1 is a possible D gene (6 bases). Germline lookup yields CDR1 SGHKS and CDR2 YYEKEE (reference sequence). The germline V and J ends were trimmed by 4 bases and 6 bases, with 17 bases remaining between them. This CDR3 has 14 amino acids. Based on the CDR3 plus reference TRBV5-5 and TRBJ2-7, the full variable domain is DAGVTQSPTHLIKTRGQQVTLRCSPISGHKSVSWYQQVLGQGPQFIFQYYEKEERGRGNFPDRFSARQFPNYSSELNVNALLLGDSALYLCASSPGQQLGEQYFGPGTRLTVT.

The chain carries TRBV27 and TRBJ2-6; 12 nucleotides agree with TRBD2. V gave up 6 bases and J gave up 0 bases; unmatched junction bases: 3. Germline V CDR1 and CDR2: MNHEY, SMNVEV (reference sequence). This CDR3 is built from 17 residues. CDR3 protein: CASRRTSGNSGANVLTF. The CDR3 DNA is TGTGCCAGCAGGCGGACTAGCGGGAACTCTGGGGCCAACGTCCTGACTTTC.

The rearrangement uses TRBV5-4 and TRBJ1-1, with 9 positions matching TRBD1. Trimming cost V 5 bases and J 5 bases; bases outside gene matches: 4. The CDR3 spans 13 residues. CDR1 SGHNT and CDR2 YYREEE come from the germline V gene (reference sequence). CDR3 in DNA: TGTGCCAGCAGGGGACAGGGTAGAACTGAAGCTTTCTTT. Translating it yields CASRGQGRTEAFF.

This clone was recorded once. V gene TRBV25-1 combines with J gene TRBJ1-2; 7 positions match TRBD1. Trimming took 1 base from V and 4 from J; bases not matched to a gene: 0. The CDR3 loop spans 13 amino acids. The germline V gene encodes CDR1 MGHDK and CDR2 SYGVNS. CDR3 region: CASSEWDSYGYTF. DNA of the CDR3: TGTGCCAGCAGTGAATGGGACAGCTATGGCTACACCTTC.

The genes are TRBV19 and TRBJ2-7; a weak D match, TRBD2 (7 bases). Trimming shortened V by 8 bases and J by 2 bases, and 13 bases separated the two germline ends. The CDR3 loop spans 13 amino acids. Germline V lookup: CDR1 LNHDA, CDR2 SQIVND (reference sequence). The CDR3 DNA is TGTGCCAGTTGGGGGGGGCCCGCCTACGAGCAGTACTTC. Protein sequence: CASWGGPAYEQYF. The full variable domain, with the rest looked up from reference TRBV19 and TRBJ2-7, is DGGITQSPKYLFRKEGQNVTLSCEQNLNHDAMYWYRQDPGQGLRLIYYSQIVNDFQKGDIAEGYSVSREKKESFPLTVTSAQKNPTAFYLCASWGGPAYEQYFGPGTRLTVT.

The table lists this clone with a count of one. The rearrangement uses TRBV28 and TRBJ1-3, with 9 bases aligning to TRBD1. Trimming took 6 bases from V and 0 from J; bases not matched to a gene: 18. This CDR3 spans 20 amino acids. The germline CDR1 and CDR2 sequences are MDHEN and SYDVKM. The CDR3 sequence is CASSLDLGTGLSHSGNTIYF. The CDR3 DNA sequence: TGTGCCAGCAGCTTAGACCTTGGGACAGGGTTGTCCCACTCTGGAAACACCATATATTTT.

This clone was detected only once. The chain carries TRBV29-1 and TRBJ2-5; D is possibly TRBD2 (5 bases). The CDR3 extends over 12 amino acids. The ends were cut back, 2 bases at V and 7 bases at J, with 11 bases in the middle. CDR1 and CDR2 (germline): SQVTM, ANQGSEA. The CDR3 nucleotides read TGCAGCGTTGAACAGCGGCCGGGGACCCAGTACTTC. The encoded protein is CSVEQRPGTQYF.

The rearrangement joins TRBV19 to TRBJ2-1, with 7 bases fitting TRBD2. Germline CDR1 reads LNHDA; CDR2 reads SQIVND (reference sequence). The CDR3 extends over 14 amino acids. CDR3 protein: CPPCGSRSYNEQFF. Written as DNA, the CDR3 is TGTCCCCCCTGCGGGAGTAGATCCTACAATGAGCAGTTCTTC.

This sequence joins TRBV7-8 and TRBJ2-1, with 12 positions matching TRBD2. Germline CDR1 SGHVS, CDR2 FQNEAQ. The CDR3 has 15 residues. With 3 bases clipped from V and 8 bases from J, the junction kept 5 bases outside the gene matches. The CDR3 DNA sequence: TGTGCCAGCAGCTTCTTACTAGCGGGAGGCCATGAGCAGTTCTTC. Protein sequence: CASSFLLAGGHEQFF.